The text below deals with one T cell receptor (beta chain). What it recognizes is unknown. The data derive from a study of CD8+CD57+ T cells in acquired aplastic anemia. Overall study context: The DNA of sorted CD4+ and CD8+ cells averaged around 3 ug. Findings and caveats of the study: Shared by patients and controls, nearly 30 CD8+ CDR3s were abundant in patients.

There are 14 residues in the CDR3. CDR1 is SGHTA and CDR2 is FQGNSA in the germline V gene. With 5 bases clipped from V and 1 base from J, the junction kept 4 bases outside the gene matches. For sequencing, patients were chosen who had shown expansion of CD8+CD57+ cells by flow cytometry. TCR beta VDJ and CDR3 were profiled, and genomic DNA was the template. Each CDR3 protein is one row after TCRdb ran MiXCR on the reads. The profile covers about 160,000 distinct CDR3 sequences, with around half appearing a single time and 2.5% to 3% taken by the ten largest. The sequence was collected from a human donor with aplastic anemia. Sequencing used sorted CD4+, CD8+, or CD8+CD57+ T cells (not recorded which) from PBMCs. The gene calls are TRBV7-2 and TRBJ2-5; TRBD1 matches at 7 bases. This CDR3 reads CASSRNRGQETQYF. CDR3 nucleotides: TGTGCCAGCAGCAGGAACAGGGGCCAAGAGACCCAGTACTTC.